This TCR beta chain is from a study of cytomegalovirus exposure and HLA in healthy donors. Study at large: Some 87 million unique TCRs from HLA-typed donors were held in an early release of data. Overall study results and limits: Rates of TCR association differed by HLA locus in a later analysis, with DRB1 highest and HLA-C lowest. Indistinguishable V segments such as TRBV6-2 and TRBV6-3 were excluded. Several of the most significant clusters appeared, in a later analysis, to be linked to common viral pathogens.

On this clone itself: What it recognizes is unknown.

In the PCR, 60 Vbeta and 13 Jbeta primers were used. TCRdb keeps only in-frame clones here, not all; method: immunoSEQ multiplex PCR. Of about 140,000 clones in the sample, approximately 82% are singletons; the top ten hold roughly 1.4%. V was cut by 1 base and J by 0 bases, with 9 bases left in between. The CDR3 is 15 residues long. Germline CDR1 SEHNR, CDR2 FQNEAQ (reference sequence). Sequencing was performed on PBMCs. The receptor comes from a man in his thirties or forties in good health and CMV-seropositive. V gene TRBV7-9 combines with J gene TRBJ1-1; D is unresolved. The CDR3 sequence: CASSLVSHMNTEAFF. Written as DNA, the CDR3 is TGTGCCAGCAGCTTAGTCAGTCATATGAACACTGAAGCTTTCTTT.